The 19 T cell receptor beta chains given below trace back to one sample, sequenced in a study. MiXCR, applied by TCRdb to the 5' RACE reads, yields one record per CDR3 protein. The sample contains under 65,000 distinct CDR3 sequences, around 28% of which appear only once. The sequenced sample consisted of tumor-infiltrating memory CD4+ T cells sorted from the breast tumor. Sample subset: memory CD4+ T cells, CD4+CD45RO+CD25-. The receptors were gathered from a female donor with breast cancer.

This chain uses TRBV11-2 with TRBJ2-7, with D uncertain. The CDR3 is made up of 15 amino acids. Trimming pared 6 bases from V and 2 bases from J, leaving 17 bases between. Per germline, CDR1 SGHAT and CDR2 FQNNGV. The DNA for the CDR3 is TGTGCCAGCAGTTCTGACGTCCACAACACCTACGAGCAGTACTTC. It codes for CASSSDVHNTYEQYF. Looking up the rest from reference TRBV11-2 and TRBJ2-7 gives the full variable domain: EAGVAQSPRYKIIEKRQSVAFWCNPISGHATLYWYQQILGQGPKLLIQFQNNGVVDDSQLPKDRFSAERLKGVDSTLKIQPAKLEDSAVYLCASSSDVHNTYEQYFGPGTRLTVT.

CDR3 nucleotide sequence: TGTGCCAGCGGTTCTAGCGGGGCCGGGGAGCTGTTTTTT. This gives the protein CASGSSGAGELFF. The rearrangement links TRBV28 to TRBJ2-2; 9 bases align to TRBD2. The CDR3 is 13 residues long. Looked up from germline, CDR1 is MDHEN and CDR2 is SYDVKM. The V and J ends lost 8 bases and 6 bases, in that order; junction bases with no gene match: 4.

This clonotype has just a few counts. V and J are TRBV6-1 and TRBJ1-2; no firm D call. The germline V gene has CDR1 MNHNS and CDR2 SASEGT. The ends were cut back, 4 bases at V and 7 bases at J, with 16 bases in the middle. This CDR3 spans 14 amino acids. CDR3: CASSGSRRAGGYTF. The DNA for the CDR3 is TGTGCCAGCAGTGGGTCAAGGAGGGCTGGTGGCTACACCTTC.

This chain uses TRBV7-9 with TRBJ2-3; either TRBD1 or TRBD2 may supply D (6 bases each). V shed 8 bases and J shed 4 bases, with 16 bases lying between them. CDR3 length: 14 residues. The germline V gene has CDR1 SEHNR and CDR2 FQNEAQ (reference sequence). In DNA form, the CDR3 reads TGTGCCAGCGAGGAAAGGGGGGCCGCAGATACGCAGTATTTT. Translation gives CASEERGAADTQYF.

This clonotype was counted a few times. The gene calls are TRBV7-3 and TRBJ2-2; no definite D call. Germline V gene sequence: CDR1 SGHTA, CDR2 FQGTGA. V shed 5 bases and J shed 5 bases, with 21 bases lying between them. The CDR3 loop spans 17 amino acids. The CDR3 sequence is CASSPQWSSPLTGELFF. In DNA, the CDR3 is TGTGCCAGCAGCCCCCAGTGGTCCAGTCCTTTAACCGGGGAGCTGTTTTTT.

This clonotype was counted between two and nine times. The chain is built from TRBV6-6 and TRBJ2-7; D call uncertain. The CDR3 is 11 amino acids. The germline V gene has CDR1 MNHNY and CDR2 SVGAGI (reference sequence). V was trimmed by 10 bases and J by 2 bases, leaving 9 bases between them. Here the CDR3 DNA reads TGTGCCACCCAGAGTACCTACGAGCAGTACTTC. Its translation is CATQSTYEQYF.

This clonotype has only a few counts. The chain is built from TRBV29-1 and TRBJ1-1, with D unclear. Germline CDR1 and CDR2: SQVTM and ANQGSEA. V dropped 4 bases and J dropped 4 bases, with 7 bases sitting between them. This CDR3 spans 11 amino acids. Here the CDR3 reads CSVASATEAFF. CDR3 coding DNA: TGCAGCGTTGCGTCGGCCACTGAAGCTTTCTTT.

The CDR3 loop reads CASSLDQPGYNEQFF. As DNA, the CDR3 is TGCGCCAGCAGCTTGGATCAGCCAGGCTACAATGAGCAGTTCTTC. The rearrangement joins TRBV5-1 to TRBJ2-1; unclear D gene. Germline CDR1 reads SGHRS; CDR2 reads YFSETQ. Trimming left V 0 bases short and J 3 bases short, with 10 bases between. This CDR3 is 15 amino acids long. Together with reference TRBV5-1 and TRBJ2-1, the CDR3 gives the full variable domain: KAGVTQTPRYLIKTRGQQVTLSCSPISGHRSVSWYQQTPGQGLQFLFEYFSETQRNKGNFPGRFSGRQFSNSRSEMNVSTLELGDSALYLCASSLDQPGYNEQFFGPGTRLTVL.

Comment on this clonotype: A read error may explain this, as a much larger clone is one base away. DNA of the CDR3: TGCAGTGTGACCGGGACATTAAGCACAGATACGCAGTATTTT. This encodes CSVTGTLSTDTQYF. The V and J genes are TRBV20-1 and TRBJ2-3, with D possibly being TRBD1 (6 bases). The germline gives CDR1 DFQATT, CDR2 SNEGSKA (reference sequence). V was pared by 7 bases and J by 0 bases, with 14 bases between. The CDR3 is made up of 14 amino acids.

The rearrangement links TRBV12-3 or TRBV12-4 to TRBJ2-3, with a possible D match to TRBD2 (5 bases). V was trimmed by 7 bases and J by 4 bases, leaving 18 bases between them. This CDR3 contains 15 residues. The CDR3 region is CASTPSGRGADTQYF. The CDR3 coding sequence is TGTGCCAGCACCCCCAGCGGCCGCGGAGCAGATACGCAGTATTTT.

The gene calls are TRBV6-1 and TRBJ2-3; D ambiguous. V shed 7 bases and J shed 0 bases, with 11 bases lying between them. Germline CDR1 MNHNS, CDR2 SASEGT. CDR3 size: 14 residues. The CDR3 spells CASILSPSTDTQYF. DNA of the CDR3: TGTGCCAGCATCTTATCTCCTAGCACAGATACGCAGTATTTT.

The CDR3 coding sequence is TGCAGTGCTAGACCTCTAGCGGGAGGCACAGATACGCAGTATTTT. This gives the protein CSARPLAGGTDTQYF. The chain couples TRBV20-1 to TRBJ2-3, with TRBD2 identical over 10 bases. Unmatched junction bases numbered 3, after V lost 2 bases and J lost 1 base. Germline assignment: CDR1 DFQATT and CDR2 SNEGSKA (reference sequence). CDR3 size: 15 residues.

V gene TRBV7-2 combines with J gene TRBJ1-1, with D maybe TRBD1 (6 bases). This CDR3 region has 15 residues. Germline lookup yields CDR1 SGHTA and CDR2 FQGNSA. CDR3 residues: CASRGPTGINTEAFF. The CDR3 region has the DNA TGTGCGTCGCGAGGCCCTACAGGGATTAACACTGAAGCTTTCTTT. Filled out from reference TRBV7-2 and TRBJ1-1, the complete variable domain reads GAGVSQSPSNKVTEKGKDVELRCDPISGHTALYWYRQSLGQGLEFLIYFQGNSAPDKSGLPSDRFSAERTGGSVSTLTIQRTQQEDSAVYLCASRGPTGINTEAFFGQGTRLTVV.

The rearrangement joins TRBV12-3 or TRBV12-4 to TRBJ2-2; possible D gene TRBD1, 7 bases. The CDR3 has 16 residues. Trimming removed 6 bases from V and 4 bases from J, with 18 bases in between. For the CDR3, the DNA is TGTGCCAGCAGCCGCCAGACAGGGCGGGGCACCGGGGAGCTGTTTTTT. Translated, it gives CASSRQTGRGTGELFF.

The DNA of the CDR3 is TGCGCCAGCAGCGTCTCGGGGACAGCCGCGACTTTCTTT. Its translation is CASSVSGTAATFF. This chain uses TRBV5-1 with TRBJ1-1, with 7 bases that match TRBD1. The CDR3 consists of 13 residues. The V and J ends lost 4 bases and 12 bases, in that order; junction bases with no gene match: 12. CDR1 is SGHRS, CDR2 YFSETQ, per germline.

The chain is built from TRBV11-2 and TRBJ1-1; a weak D match, TRBD1 (5 bases). The CDR3 is made up of 14 amino acids. CDR1 and CDR2 from the germline V gene are SGHAT and FQNNGV. V was trimmed by 3 bases and J by 8 bases, leaving 16 bases between them. The chain's CDR3 is CASSFRDGKPEAFF. The CDR3 nucleotides are TGTGCCAGCAGCTTCCGGGACGGGAAGCCAGAAGCTTTCTTT.

The rearrangement joins TRBV7-3 to TRBJ2-5, with 7 bases fitting TRBD1. CDR3 length equals 13 residues. Per the germline V gene, CDR1 is SGHTA and CDR2 is FQGTGA. V lost 5 bases and J lost 2; bases outside the gene matches: 2. The CDR3 bases are TGTGCCAGCAGCGTGGGACAGCAAGAGACCCAGTACTTC. Its protein product is CASSVGQQETQYF.

This clonotype appeared a few times. The genes are TRBV6-2 or TRBV6-3 and TRBJ1-5; possible D gene TRBD1, 6 bases. CDR3 length: 16 residues. Germline V lookup: CDR1 MNHEY, CDR2 SVGEGT. The germline V and J ends were trimmed by 2 bases and 4 bases, with 15 bases remaining between them. CDR3 region: CASSYAVGGGNQPQHF. CDR3 DNA: TGTGCCAGCAGTTACGCCGTCGGGGGCGGGAATCAGCCCCAGCATTTT.

The chain carries TRBV20-1 and TRBJ1-5; 8 nucleotides match TRBD1. The CDR3 is 15 residues long. Per germline, CDR1 DFQATT and CDR2 SNEGSKA (reference sequence). With V trimmed by 3 bases and J by 5 bases, 9 bases remained unmatched. CDR3 coding DNA: TGCAGTGCTAGTAAGGACCGACAGGGGTATCAGCCCCAGCATTTT. Translated: CSASKDRQGYQPQHF.